The 31 T cell receptor beta chains below all came from one sample that was sequenced in a study of Ad26.COV2.S vaccination and SARS-CoV-2 variants. Documented treatment: over 15 received Ad26.COV2.S at low or high dose, single or two shots; about 5 received placebo; per-sample allocation not given. Specimens were obtained on day 63 following the first vaccine or placebo injection. TCRdb keeps only in-frame clones here, not all; method: immunoSEQ multiplex PCR. This sample carries over 400,000 clones, about nine tenths of them seen once, and the ten largest clones take around 4.5%. The specimen was peripheral blood, collected in a trial of Ad26.COV2.S vaccine versus placebo. The source of these receptors is a person aged 18-60 years who received the Ad26.COV2.S COVID-19 vaccine or a placebo.

This clone has just one count. V usage is TRBV29-1 and J usage is TRBJ1-1; 7 bases are a match to TRBD1. The CDR3 totals 13 residues. The V and J ends lost 6 bases and 1 base, in that order; junction bases with no gene match: 5. In germline, CDR1 is SQVTM, CDR2 ANQGSEA. In nucleotides, the CDR3 is TGCAGCGTAACAGGGGTAGCGAACACTGAAGCTTTCTTT. This gives the protein CSVTGVANTEAFF. Full variable domain (rest looked up from reference TRBV29-1 and TRBJ1-1): SAVISQKPSRDICQRGTSLTIQCQVDSQVTMMFWYRQQPGQSLTLIATANQGSEATYESGFVIDKFPISRPNLTFSTLTVSNMSPEDSSIYLCSVTGVANTEAFFGQGTRLTVV.

The rearrangement links TRBV29-1 to TRBJ2-1; D is ambiguous. The CDR3 sequence is 13 residues long. Per the germline V gene, CDR1 is SQVTM and CDR2 is ANQGSEA. Trimming pared 4 bases from V and 6 bases from J, leaving 13 bases between. CDR3 region: CSVAIRLTNEQFF. In DNA form, the CDR3 reads TGCAGCGTTGCTATACGACTCACCAATGAGCAGTTCTTC.

The chain couples TRBV7-8 to TRBJ1-5; perhaps TRBD1 as D (6 bases). CDR3 size: 13 residues. Germline values: CDR1 SGHVS, CDR2 FQNEAQ. Trimming cost V 3 bases and J 7 bases, with 10 bases left between them. CDR3 DNA sequence: TGTGCCAGCAGCTTTCAAGGGGGGCAGCCCCAGCATTTT. It specifies CASSFQGGQPQHF.

V usage is TRBV20-1 and J usage is TRBJ2-1; D call uncertain. V was cut by 3 bases and J by 0 bases, with 12 bases left in between. CDR1 and CDR2 from the germline V gene are DFQATT and SNEGSKA (reference sequence). The CDR3 runs to 15 residues. The CDR3 here is CSASLGPFSYNEQFF. In nucleotides, the CDR3 is TGCAGTGCTAGTCTTGGCCCCTTCTCCTACAATGAGCAGTTCTTC.

The rearrangement joins TRBV19 to TRBJ2-3; 9 bases are shared with TRBD2. Germline V gene data show CDR1 as LNHDA and CDR2 as SQIVND (reference sequence). The CDR3 is made up of 17 amino acids. The V segment lost 7 bases and the J segment 5 bases; nucleotides outside the gene matches: 16. The CDR3 DNA follows: TGTGCCAGTACCCCCACTACGCGGGAGGGCCTAGGAGATACGCAGTATTTT. It is translated as CASTPTTREGLGDTQYF. The complete variable domain, with remaining parts taken from reference TRBV19 and TRBJ2-3, reads DGGITQSPKYLFRKEGQNVTLSCEQNLNHDAMYWYRQDPGQGLRLIYYSQIVNDFQKGDIAEGYSVSREKKESFPLTVTSAQKNPTAFYLCASTPTTREGLGDTQYFGPGTRLTVL.

The chain carries TRBV24-1 and TRBJ2-2; 7 bases match TRBD2. The J segment lost 1 base and the V segment lost 9 bases, leaving 4 bases of the junction unmatched. This CDR3 is 14 amino acids long. CDR1 and CDR2 (germline): KGHDR, SFDVKD. CDR3 amino acids: CATGAGWNTGELFF. In DNA form, the CDR3 reads TGTGCCACCGGAGCGGGATGGAACACCGGGGAGCTGTTTTTT.

The DNA of the CDR3 is TGTGCCAGCAGCCCACTGGGGGACAAAAGAGGGGAGACCCAGTACTTC. Translated: CASSPLGDKRGETQYF. The chain recombines TRBV4-2 with TRBJ2-5; D is possibly TRBD1 (6 bases). This CDR3 contains 16 residues. Germline V gives CDR1 LGHNA, CDR2 YNFKEQ. Trimming shortened V by 4 bases and J by 5 bases, and 20 bases separated the two germline ends.

V and J are TRBV5-8 and TRBJ1-1, with a weak D call TRBD1 (5 bases). Germline assignment: CDR1 SGHTS and CDR2 YDEGEE. Trimming cost V 0 bases and J 0 bases, with 12 bases left between them. This CDR3 comprises 16 residues. Here the CDR3 DNA reads TGTGCCAGCAGCTTGGCCGGGGGGACCTTGAACACTGAAGCTTTCTTT. Translated: CASSLAGGTLNTEAFF.

The chain uses TRBV5-4 and TRBJ2-2; no firm D call. The V and J ends lost 1 base and 4 bases respectively, with 8 bases between them. Germline V lookup: CDR1 SGHNT, CDR2 YYREEE (reference sequence). This CDR3 region has 14 residues. The DNA for the CDR3 is TGTGCCAGCAGCTTGCGGCAGACCACCGGGGAGCTGTTTTTT. It yields the protein CASSLRQTTGELFF. Full variable domain (rest looked up from reference TRBV5-4 and TRBJ2-2): ETGVTQSPTHLIKTRGQQVTLRCSSQSGHNTVSWYQQALGQGPQFIFQYYREEENGRGNFPPRFSGLQFPNYSSELNVNALELDDSALYLCASSLRQTTGELFFGEGSRLTVL.

This clone was detected only a few times. The genes are TRBV6-4 and TRBJ2-1; D may be TRBD1 or TRBD2 (5 bases each). There are 13 residues in the CDR3. The V and J ends lost 6 bases and 9 bases respectively, with 15 bases between them. Germline loops: CDR1 MRHNA, CDR2 SNTAGT. The CDR3 here is CASSRGPVGEQFF. CDR3 DNA sequence: TGTGCCAGCAGCCGGGGACCAGTTGGTGAGCAGTTCTTC.

This clone was seen once. The chain couples TRBV21-1 to TRBJ1-6. TRBV21-1 is a pseudogene. The CDR3 spans 17 residues. CDR3 in amino acids: CASSKRRASSYNSPLHF. The CDR3, as DNA: TGTGCCAGCAGCAAAAGGCGGGCGAGCTCCTATAATTCACCCCTCCACTTT.

This clone was seen only once. This sequence joins TRBV2 and TRBJ2-2; D is ambiguous. The CDR3 has 13 residues. Germline CDR1 reads SNHLY; CDR2 reads FYNNEI. The V gene lost 6 bases and the J gene lost 4 bases, with 9 bases spanning the gap. The CDR3 sequence: CASRVTSTGELFF. The CDR3 nucleotides are TGTGCCAGCAGGGTAACTTCCACCGGGGAGCTGTTTTTT.

This clone was detected only a few times. The chain carries TRBV3-1 (or the pseudogene TRBV3-2) and TRBJ1-4; D might be TRBD1 (6 bases). Trimming left V 2 bases short and J 3 bases short, with 13 bases between. Germline-derived CDR1 and CDR2 are LGHDT and YNNKEL (reference sequence). CDR3 length: 16 residues. This CDR3 is CASSQSGGRANEKLFF. DNA of the CDR3: TGTGCCAGCAGCCAAAGCGGGGGCCGGGCTAATGAAAAACTGTTTTTT.

DNA of the CDR3: TGTGCCAGCAGCTCCCGACTAGCGGGAGGGCCTATGGATACGCAGTATTTT. This codes for CASSSRLAGGPMDTQYF. The rearrangement joins TRBV7-2 to TRBJ2-3; 14 positions agree with TRBD2. Trimming at V came to 4 bases and at J to 6 bases, leaving 9 bases not matched to a gene. Germline CDR1 is SGHTA and CDR2 is FQGNSA. This CDR3 comprises 17 residues.

This clone has a single count. This chain connects TRBV7-3 to TRBJ2-3; D uncertain. The CDR3 runs 13 residues. With 4 bases removed from V and 2 bases from J, the gap between germline ends came to 7 bases. Germline CDR1 reads SGHTA; CDR2 reads FQGTGA. CDR3 protein: CASSSRPTDTQYF. CDR3 sequence (DNA): TGTGCCAGCAGCTCGAGGCCCACAGATACGCAGTATTTT.

V gene TRBV7-3 combines with J gene TRBJ2-1, with D unresolved. Germline V gene sequence: CDR1 SGHTA, CDR2 FQGTGA. V lost 2 bases, J lost 9 bases, and 8 bases lay in between. The length of the CDR3 is 12 residues. The CDR3 nucleotides read TGTGCCAGCAGCTTATCGTCGGGTGAGCAGTTCTTC. Translation gives CASSLSSGEQFF.

This chain connects TRBV5-5 to TRBJ2-6; D is undetermined. Germline-derived CDR1 and CDR2 are SGHKS and YYEKEE (reference sequence). This CDR3 is built from 15 residues. Trimming cost V 5 bases and J 0 bases, with 9 bases left between them. The CDR3 nucleotides read TGTGCCAGCAGACACTGGCCCTCTGGGGCCAACGTCCTGACTTTC. It encodes CASRHWPSGANVLTF.

The gene calls are TRBV6-2 or TRBV6-3 and TRBJ2-7, with D possibly matching TRBD2 (5 bases). The CDR3 is 14 amino acids. Germline V gives CDR1 MNHEY, CDR2 SVGEGT. Trimming stripped 2 bases from V and 5 bases from J, with 13 bases between. The CDR3 sequence is CASSYVREWDEQYF. The CDR3 DNA follows: TGTGCCAGCAGTTACGTGAGGGAGTGGGACGAGCAGTACTTC.

The chain has TRBV14 and TRBJ1-1; D may be TRBD1 (6 bases). The CDR3 totals 12 residues. V lost 4 bases and J 8 bases, leaving 11 bases between the germline ends. Germline CDR1 reads SGHDN; CDR2 reads FVKESK. The CDR3 coding sequence is TGTGCCAGCAGCCTTCTACAGGGAGAAGCTTTCTTT. Translating it yields CASSLLQGEAFF.

The rearrangement joins TRBV6-2 or TRBV6-3 to TRBJ2-7; D call uncertain. Germline V gene data show CDR1 as MNHEY and CDR2 as SVGEGT. There are 11 residues in the CDR3. With 5 bases removed from V and 7 bases from J, the gap between germline ends came to 9 bases. The DNA for the CDR3 is TGTGCCAGCAGTCGGCTTACGGAGCAGTACTTC. Encoded protein: CASSRLTEQYF.

The genes are TRBV4-1 and TRBJ2-1; 7 positions match TRBD2. The length of the CDR3 is 14 residues. The germline V gene encodes CDR1 MGHRA and CDR2 YSYEKL. The V gene end was trimmed by 0 bases and the J gene end by 9 bases; junction bases not matched to a gene: 5. For the CDR3, the DNA is TGCGCCAGCAGCCAAGATCCTAGCGGCGTTGAGCAGTTCTTC. This gives the protein CASSQDPSGVEQFF.

The chain joins TRBV6-5 to TRBJ2-2; unclear D gene. CDR1 and CDR2 (germline): MNHEY, SVGAGI. This CDR3 comprises 13 residues. V dropped 6 bases and J dropped 2 bases, with 7 bases sitting between them. The CDR3 loop reads CASSAINTGELFF. The CDR3 coding sequence is TGTGCCAGCAGCGCCATCAACACCGGGGAGCTGTTTTTT.

V usage is TRBV19 and J usage is TRBJ1-5, with a weak D call TRBD1 (5 bases). Germline lookup yields CDR1 LNHDA and CDR2 SQIVND (reference sequence). CDR3 length: 12 amino acids. V shed 10 bases and J shed 3 bases, with 10 bases lying between them. The CDR3 sequence: CATRQINQPQHF. CDR3 nucleotides: TGTGCCACAAGACAGATCAATCAGCCCCAGCATTTT.

The V call is TRBV7-2, the J call TRBJ2-3, with unresolved D. The CDR3 is 14 residues long. In germline, CDR1 is SGHTA, CDR2 FQGNSA. V gave up 2 bases and J gave up 0 bases, with 6 bases separating them. The CDR3 DNA is TGTGCCAGCAGCTTAACACGGAGCACAGATACGCAGTATTTT. It translates to CASSLTRSTDTQYF.

This sequence joins TRBV10-3 and TRBJ2-7; D possibly corresponds to TRBD2 (6 bases). The CDR3 extends over 13 amino acids. Germline CDR1 reads ENHRY; CDR2 reads SYGVKD. Trimming shortened V by 9 bases and J by 0 bases, and 12 bases separated the two germline ends. CDR3 DNA sequence: TGTGCCATGGCTAGCGCAAACTCCTACGAGCAGTACTTC. Residues: CAMASANSYEQYF.

The V call is TRBV19, the J call TRBJ2-7, with 11 positions matching TRBD2. This CDR3 is 14 amino acids long. V was pared by 4 bases and J by 3 bases, with 2 bases of the junction left unmatched. Germline values: CDR1 LNHDA, CDR2 SQIVND (reference sequence). The CDR3 DNA follows: TGTGCCAGTAGTACCGGGACTAGCGGCTACGAGCAGTACTTC. Protein sequence: CASSTGTSGYEQYF.

The chain combines TRBV15 with TRBJ2-4, with 8 bases matching TRBD1. The CDR3 has 16 residues. Germline V lookup: CDR1 LNHNV, CDR2 YYDKDF (reference sequence). After removal of 0 bases from V and 7 bases from J, the junction contained 8 bases not matched to a gene. DNA for the CDR3: TGTGCCACCAGCAGAGACGGACAGGGCTTCGAGAACATTCAGTACTTC. Protein product: CATSRDGQGFENIQYF.

This rearrangement joins TRBV5-4 to TRBJ2-3; TRBD2 matches at 13 bases. V lost 0 bases and J lost 5; bases outside the gene matches: 6. The germline V gene has CDR1 SGHNT and CDR2 YYREEE (reference sequence). This CDR3 spans 17 amino acids. The CDR3 bases are TGTGCCAGCAGCTTGGGACTAGCGGGAGGAATGGGAGATACGCAGTATTTT. It translates to CASSLGLAGGMGDTQYF.

A single count supports this clone. V gene TRBV5-1 combines with J gene TRBJ1-4, with 10 bases fitting TRBD1. The ends lost 0 bases at V and 7 bases at J; junction bases unmatched: 9. CDR1 and CDR2 (germline): SGHRS, YFSETQ. The CDR3 totals 17 residues. In DNA, the CDR3 is TGCGCCAGCAGCTTGGCTTATCGGACAGGGGGACGTGAAAAACTGTTTTTT. Amino acids: CASSLAYRTGGREKLFF.

The rearrangement uses TRBV5-4 and TRBJ2-1, with D perhaps matching TRBD2 (6 bases). The CDR3 is made up of 13 amino acids. Germline V gene sequence: CDR1 SGHNT, CDR2 YYREEE (reference sequence). V was pared by 2 bases and J by 10 bases, with 13 bases between. CDR3 region: CASSFWLAKEQFF. As DNA, the CDR3 is TGTGCCAGCAGCTTTTGGCTAGCGAAGGAGCAGTTCTTC.

This chain uses TRBV12-3 or TRBV12-4 with TRBJ2-7, with D possibly being TRBD1 or TRBD2 (5 bases each). This CDR3 region has 13 residues. The V end lost 6 bases, the J end lost 6 bases, and 15 bases lay between the germline ends. Here the CDR3 DNA reads TGTGCCAGCAGCCCCGGGACGGCTAGCGAGCAGTACTTC. As protein: CASSPGTASEQYF.